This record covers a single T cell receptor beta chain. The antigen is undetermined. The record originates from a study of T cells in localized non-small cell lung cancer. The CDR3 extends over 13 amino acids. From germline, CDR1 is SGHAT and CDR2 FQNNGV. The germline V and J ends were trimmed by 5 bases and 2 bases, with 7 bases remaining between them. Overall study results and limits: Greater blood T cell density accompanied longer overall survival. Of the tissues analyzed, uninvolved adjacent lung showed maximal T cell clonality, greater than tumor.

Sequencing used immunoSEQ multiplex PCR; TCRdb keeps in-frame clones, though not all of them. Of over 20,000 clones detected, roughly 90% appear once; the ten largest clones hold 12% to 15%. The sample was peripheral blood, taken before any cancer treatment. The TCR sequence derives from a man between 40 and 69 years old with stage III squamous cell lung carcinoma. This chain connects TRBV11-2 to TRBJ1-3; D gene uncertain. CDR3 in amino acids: CASSAGTGNTIYF. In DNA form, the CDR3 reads TGTGCCAGCAGCGCCGGGACTGGAAACACCATATATTTT.